These T cell receptor beta chains were read from a single sample in a study of OX40 agonist ivuxolimab in advanced cancers. Repertoires were generated with immunoSEQ multiplex PCR, while TCRdb's copy carries only in-frame clones and drops some. The table records about 130,000 clones, 85% to 95% of them present only once. The sequencing used CD4+ or CD8+ T cells sorted from blood, collected in a trial of the OX40 agonist ivuxolimab. These receptors were collected from an adult with an advanced solid tumor such as melanoma, head and neck, liver or kidney cancer. Each CDR3 is given with its conserved first and last residue. D genes are given only for firm matches. The listing skips clone size in some rows; elsewhere it reads once, few, many or a size class.

-	TRBV10-3	TRBJ2-7	TRBD2	TGTGCCATCATGGGACTAGCGGGAGCGGGCGAGCAGTACTTC	CAIMGLAGAGEQYF
-	TRBV5-6	TRBJ2-7	TRBD1	TGTGCCAGCAGCTTAAGACAGGGGATCGAGCAGTACTTC	CASSLRQGIEQYF
-	TRBV6-5	TRBJ2-2	-	TGTGCCAGCGGTAGACGGCCCGGAGGTGCCGGGGAGCTGTTTTTT	CASGRRPGGAGELFF
-	TRBV7-9	TRBJ2-7	-	TGTGCCAGCAGTCCCGGACGGACGCTCTCCTACGAGCAGTACTTC	CASSPGRTLSYEQYF
-	TRBV27	TRBJ1-5	TRBD1	TGTGCCAGCAGTAAGGGGACAGGGGATCAGCCCCAGCATTTT	CASSKGTGDQPQHF
-	TRBV28	TRBJ2-2	TRBD1	TGTGCCAGCAGTCTGGGAGACAGGGAAATGGGGGAGCTGTTTTTT	CASSLGDREMGELFF
-	TRBV14	TRBJ2-7	TRBD1	TGTGCCAGCAGCCAAGGACAGGGGGGCTACGAGCAGTACTTC	CASSQGQGGYEQYF
few	TRBV12-5	TRBJ1-5	-	TGTGCTAGTGGGTACAGGAGTGGGAATCAGCCCCAGCATTTT	CASGYRSGNQPQHF
-	TRBV30	TRBJ1-4	-	TGTGCCTGGAGTGTAGGGGGACCGCATAATGAAAAACTGTTTTTT	CAWSVGGPHNEKLFF
-	TRBV6-6	TRBJ2-1	-	TGTGCCAGCAGTCCTTTGAGCTCCTACAATGAGCAGTTCTTC	CASSPLSSYNEQFF
-	TRBV6-1	TRBJ2-7	-	TGTGCCAGCAGTGAGACTGGGGCAGGGAGCTTCTACGAGCAGTACTTC	CASSETGAGSFYEQYF
-	TRBV7-3	TRBJ2-2	-	TGTGCCAGCAGCTTAACGGGGGAGGTACTGTTTTTT	CASSLTGEVLFF
-	TRBV27	TRBJ2-6	-	TGTGCCAGCAGTCCTCCCTACGTCCTGACTTTC	CASSPPYVLTF
once	TRBV5-1	TRBJ1-4	-	TGCGCCAGCAGCCCCCGGACTGTCCCAGAAAAACTGTTTTTT	CASSPRTVPEKLFF
-	TRBV19	TRBJ1-3	-	TGTGCCAGTACCATGGGGGGGCTCCCTGGAAACACCATATATTTT	CASTMGGLPGNTIYF
-	TRBV9	TRBJ2-1	-	TGTGCCAGCAGCGCGGCCCCTTCAGCCTACAATGAGCAGTTCTTC	CASSAAPSAYNEQFF
-	TRBV6-1	TRBJ1-4	-	TGTGCCATCCAAGCCGCCAGCCGGGGCCATGAAAAACTGTTTTTT	CAIQAASRGHEKLFF
-	TRBV9	TRBJ2-6	TRBD1	TGTGCCAGCAGACAGGGGGTAGGGGCCAACGTCCTGACTTTC	CASRQGVGANVLTF
-	TRBV10-3	TRBJ2-1	TRBD2	TGTGCCATCAGTGAGTCCTACGCTAGCGGGAGACTTTTCTTC	CAISESYASGRLFF
-	TRBV6-1	TRBJ2-7	-	TGTGCCAGCAGTGAAGGGGGGCTAGCGCTCTCCTACGAGCAGTACTTC	CASSEGGLALSYEQYF
-	TRBV28	TRBJ1-1	-	TGTGCCAGCATGGGCACTGAAGCTTTCTTT	CASMGTEAFF
-	TRBV6-1	TRBJ2-7	-	TGTGCCAGCAGACAGGGGAGGTACGAGCAGTACTTC	CASRQGRYEQYF
-	TRBV18	TRBJ2-2	-	TGTGCCAGCTCACCGCAGAGAACCGGGGAGCTGTTTTTT	CASSPQRTGELFF
-	TRBV11-3	TRBJ2-2	-	TGTGCCAGCAGCTTAGGAGCTGGGGCCGGGGAGCTGTTTTTT	CASSLGAGAGELFF
-	TRBV18	TRBJ1-1	TRBD1	TGTGCCAGCTCACCCAGACAGGGAGGCGGCACTGAAGCTTTCTTT	CASSPRQGGGTEAFF
-	TRBV5-8	TRBJ1-2	-	TGTGCCAGCAGCTTGGGACAGTATCATGGCTACACCTTC	CASSLGQYHGYTF
-	TRBV7-9	TRBJ2-1	-	TGTGCCAGCAGCTTAGGTCCGGGGGCGCAGTACAATGAGCAGTTCTTC	CASSLGPGAQYNEQFF
-	TRBV5-1	TRBJ2-3	-	TGCGCCAGCAGCTTGGCCCCGGGGCCAGATACGCAGTATTTT	CASSLAPGPDTQYF
-	TRBV27	TRBJ2-7	-	TGTGCCAGCAGTTTATCTGACTCCTACGAGCAGTACTTC	CASSLSDSYEQYF
-	TRBV28	TRBJ1-5	TRBD1	TGTGCCAGCAGTTTAGGACAGGGCAATCAGCCCCAGCATTTT	CASSLGQGNQPQHF
-	TRBV18	TRBJ2-5	TRBD1	TGTGCCAGCTCACCTCGGACAGGCCAAGAGACCCAGTACTTC	CASSPRTGQETQYF
-	TRBV9	TRBJ1-1	TRBD1	TGTGCCAGCAGCGTAGGAGGGGCCCCGGGACAGGGGAACACTGAAGCTTTCTTT	CASSVGGAPGQGNTEAFF
-	TRBV29-1	TRBJ2-1	TRBD1	TGCAGCGTTGAGGGGGCAGGGGGCTCCTACAATGAGCAGTTCTTC	CSVEGAGGSYNEQFF
-	TRBV5-1	TRBJ1-4	-	TGCGCCAGCAGCTTGGGGCCTGCAACTAATGAAAAACTGTTTTTT	CASSLGPATNEKLFF
-	TRBV28	TRBJ1-2	-	TGTGCCAGCAGTTTATCGGGGAAAGCGGAAGGAGCCTATGGCTACACCTTC	CASSLSGKAEGAYGYTF
-	TRBV7-3	TRBJ1-1	TRBD1	TGTGCCAGCAGCCCTCAGGGGGGGAACACTGAAGCTTTCTTT	CASSPQGGNTEAFF
-	TRBV29-1	TRBJ1-1	-	TGCAGCGTTGAACCAACAGGGTTTTCTGAAGCTTTCTTT	CSVEPTGFSEAFF
-	TRBV9	TRBJ1-4	-	TGTGCCAGCAGCGTAGCCGCAGGGATGAATGAAAAACTGTTTTTT	CASSVAAGMNEKLFF
-	TRBV6-1	TRBJ2-1	-	TGTGCCAGCAGTGAACTCCCGGGTGAGCAGTTCTTC	CASSELPGEQFF
-	TRBV28	TRBJ1-4	TRBD1	TGTGCCAGCAGTCTCCCTGGGACAGCTATTAATGAAAAACTGTTTTTT	CASSLPGTAINEKLFF
-	TRBV7-9	TRBJ2-7	-	TGTGCCAGCAGCTTAGCGCCGGCAGGTTCCTACGAGCAGTACTTC	CASSLAPAGSYEQYF
-	TRBV30	TRBJ2-2	-	TGTGCCTGGAGTTCCGGGGCGAACACCGGGGAGCTGTTTTTT	CAWSSGANTGELFF
once	TRBV5-4	TRBJ1-1	TRBD1	TGTGCCAGCAGCCCCTACAGGGGGACGAACACTGAAGCTTTCTTT	CASSPYRGTNTEAFF
-	TRBV7-9	TRBJ1-5	-	TGTGCCAGCAGCCCCCAGCAGGGCAATCAGCCCCAGCATTTT	CASSPQQGNQPQHF
-	TRBV7-2	TRBJ2-7	TRBD2	TGTGCCAGCAGCTCCCGGACTAGCGGCTGGGGCGAGCAGTACTTC	CASSSRTSGWGEQYF
-	TRBV15	TRBJ2-3	-	TGTGCCACCAGCAGAGTTGCAGATACGCAGTATTTT	CATSRVADTQYF
-	TRBV18	TRBJ2-2	TRBD2	TGTGCCAGCTCACTAAACCCGACTAGCGGGAACACGAACACCGGGGAGCTGTTTTTT	CASSLNPTSGNTNTGELFF
-	TRBV2	TRBJ1-1	-	TGTGCCAATAAAGGGTATCTGAACACTGAAGCTTTCTTT	CANKGYLNTEAFF
-	TRBV10-3	TRBJ2-1	TRBD2	TGTGCCATCAGTGAGTCGACCGCGGGAGGTTACAATGAGCAGTTCTTC	CAISESTAGGYNEQFF
-	TRBV27	TRBJ1-4	-	TGTGCCAGCAGTTCGGCAGATGCAACTAATGAAAAACTGTTTTTT	CASSSADATNEKLFF